Listed below are T cell receptor beta chains from one sample, sequenced in a study of OX40 agonist ivuxolimab in advanced cancers. This table comes from immunoSEQ multiplex PCR, and its TCRdb copy is limited to in-frame clones, with some not included. The profile shows more than 65,000 clones, around 84% of them singletons. The specimen was CD4+ or CD8+ T cells sorted from blood, collected in a trial of the OX40 agonist ivuxolimab. These TCRs come from an adult with an advanced solid tumor such as melanoma, head and neck, liver or kidney cancer. Each CDR3 is given with its conserved first and last residue. D genes are given only for firm matches. Size is stated for part of the rows, as once, few or many counts, or as a class when the clone is expanded.

cdr3_aa | cdr3_nt | j_call | v_call | clone_size | d_call
CASSSWDTNYGYTF | TGTGCCAGCTCCTCATGGGACACCAACTATGGCTACACCTTC | TRBJ1-2 | TRBV18 | . | .
CASSLSSTEAFF | TGTGCCAGCAGTTTATCCAGCACTGAAGCTTTCTTT | TRBJ1-1 | TRBV28 | . | .
CASSQDGAGASTDTQYF | TGTGCCAGCAGCCAAGATGGAGCGGGGGCGAGCACAGATACGCAGTATTTT | TRBJ2-3 | TRBV4-2 | . | TRBD2
CSAPNYEQYF | TGCAGTGCCCCTAACTACGAGCAGTACTTC | TRBJ2-7 | TRBV20-1 | once | .
CASMLPSKDTQYF | TGTGCCAGCATGCTACCATCCAAAGATACGCAGTATTTT | TRBJ2-3 | TRBV5-8 | . | .
CASSQDLGRNQPQHF | TGCGCCAGCAGCCAAGATCTGGGGAGGAATCAGCCCCAGCATTTT | TRBJ1-5 | TRBV4-3 | . | .
CASRQGGARLMNTEAFF | TGTGCCAGCAGGCAGGGGGGGGCGCGTTTGATGAACACTGAAGCTTTCTTT | TRBJ1-1 | TRBV28 | . | TRBD1
CAISDQDRSSYNEQFF | TGTGCCATCAGTGATCAGGACAGAAGCTCCTACAATGAGCAGTTCTTC | TRBJ2-1 | TRBV10-3 | . | .
CASSPQVGIQPQHF | TGTGCCAGCAGTCCACAGGTGGGGATTCAGCCCCAGCATTTT | TRBJ1-5 | TRBV28 | . | .
CASSFLDYYNEQFF | TGTGCCAGCAGCTTCTTGGACTACTACAATGAGCAGTTCTTC | TRBJ2-1 | TRBV5-4 | . | .
CASSLLQETQYF | TGTGCCAGCTCACTACTCCAAGAGACCCAGTACTTC | TRBJ2-5 | TRBV18 | . | .
CASSPRTAGVGTEAFF | TGTGCCAGCAGCCCGAGGACAGCAGGGGTTGGCACTGAAGCTTTCTTT | TRBJ1-1 | TRBV11-3 | . | .
CAWSPSYEQYF | TGTGCCTGGAGTCCTTCCTACGAGCAGTACTTC | TRBJ2-7 | TRBV30 | few | .
CASSLGDYMNTEAFF | TGCGCCAGCAGCTTGGGGGATTACATGAACACTGAAGCTTTCTTT | TRBJ1-1 | TRBV5-1 | few | .
CASSDRNYGYTF | TGTGCCAGCAGCGACAGGAACTATGGCTACACCTTC | TRBJ1-2 | TRBV6-1 | . | .
CASSQDSVLAGGGTQYF | TGTGCCAGCAGCCAAGATTCGGTACTAGCGGGTGGGGGGACCCAGTACTTC | TRBJ2-5 | TRBV4-2 | . | TRBD2
CASSIREIHGYTF | TGTGCCAGTAGTATCAGGGAAATCCATGGCTACACCTTC | TRBJ1-2 | TRBV19 | . | .
CASTRRAGGVETQYF | TGCGCCAGCACCCGGCGGGCTGGTGGTGTAGAGACCCAGTACTTC | TRBJ2-5 | TRBV5-1 | . | .
CASSLEGTSGSYEQYF | TGTGCCAGCAGCTTAGAGGGGACTAGCGGGAGCTACGAGCAGTACTTC | TRBJ2-7 | TRBV7-2 | . | TRBD2
CASSLGTIWDGYTF | TGCGCCAGCAGCTTGGGGACCATCTGGGACGGCTACACCTTC | TRBJ1-2 | TRBV5-1 | . | .
CASSYSPRGFNEQFF | TGTGCCAGCAGTTACTCTCCCCGTGGCTTCAATGAGCAGTTCTTC | TRBJ2-1 | TRBV6-5 | . | .
CASSVTLNTEAFF | TGTGCCAGCAGCGTAACACTCAACACTGAAGCTTTCTTT | TRBJ1-1 | TRBV9 | once | .
CASSPQIGDTQYF | TGTGCCAGCAGCCCACAGATAGGTGATACGCAGTATTTT | TRBJ2-3 | TRBV7-9 | . | .
CASSYEGGGGYEQYF | TGTGCCAGCAGCTATGAGGGGGGGGGTGGTTACGAGCAGTACTTC | TRBJ2-7 | TRBV6-6 | . | .
CASSVAGGPNTGELFF | TGTGCCAGCAGCGTAGCCGGGGGGCCGAACACCGGGGAGCTGTTTTTT | TRBJ2-2 | TRBV9 | . | .
CASTTGRVRSIQYF | TGTGCCAGCACCACGGGGAGGGTGAGGAGCATTCAGTACTTC | TRBJ2-4 | TRBV6-6 | . | TRBD2
CASRRTAGTDTQYF | TGTGCCAGCAGGCGGACAGCAGGCACAGATACGCAGTATTTT | TRBJ2-3 | TRBV6-1 | . | .
CASSLISSGANVLTF | TGTGCCAGCAGTTTAATCAGCTCTGGGGCCAACGTCCTGACTTTC | TRBJ2-6 | TRBV27 | . | .
CAWVQGAATKAFF | TGTGCCTGGGTACAGGGGGCGGCCACTAAAGCTTTCTTT | TRBJ1-1 | TRBV30 | . | TRBD1
CASTLQSEQFF | TGTGCCAGCACCCTACAAAGTGAGCAGTTCTTC | TRBJ2-1 | TRBV7-2 | . | .
CASSPTTVAGEQYF | TGTGCCAGCAGCCCTACCACGGTGGCGGGCGAGCAGTACTTC | TRBJ2-7 | TRBV7-2 | once | .
CASSLGGRNSDQPQHF | TGTGCCAGCAGCTTGGGGGGCCGGAACAGTGATCAGCCCCAGCATTTT | TRBJ1-5 | TRBV5-4 | . | .
CASSRQGLSYEQYF | TGTGCCAGCAGTCGACAGGGGCTCTCCTACGAGCAGTACTTC | TRBJ2-7 | TRBV6-5 | . | TRBD1
CASSPRSGAAGNTIYF | TGCGCCAGCAGCCCAAGGTCCGGGGCGGCCGGAAACACCATATATTTT | TRBJ1-3 | TRBV5-1 | . | .
CASSPLAGLYNEQFF | TGTGCCAGCAGCCCACTAGCGGGCCTCTACAATGAGCAGTTCTTC | TRBJ2-1 | TRBV7-6 | few | TRBD2
CASSFRGASTDTQYF | TGTGCCAGCAGTTTTCGGGGGGCTAGCACAGATACGCAGTATTTT | TRBJ2-3 | TRBV6-5 | . | .
CASSDGQGTEAFF | TGCGCCAGCAGCGACGGACAGGGAACTGAAGCTTTCTTT | TRBJ1-1 | TRBV5-1 | . | TRBD1
CASSDSSSGSPYEQYF | TGTGCCAGCAGTGACTCGTCTAGCGGGTCCCCCTACGAGCAGTACTTC | TRBJ2-7 | TRBV6-4 | . | TRBD2
CASSAGSNQPQHF | TGTGCCAGCTCGGCGGGGAGCAATCAGCCCCAGCATTTT | TRBJ1-5 | TRBV18 | few | .
CASSLPSLGIGEQYF | TGTGCCAGCAGTCTCCCCAGCCTAGGGATAGGCGAGCAGTACTTC | TRBJ2-7 | TRBV28 | . | .
CASSRGQANTGELFF | TGCGCCAGCAGCCGAGGACAGGCGAACACCGGGGAGCTGTTTTTT | TRBJ2-2 | TRBV4-1 | few | TRBD1
CASSGGRGNEQFF | TGTGCCAGCAGTGGCGGGAGGGGTAATGAGCAGTTCTTC | TRBJ2-1 | TRBV2 | . | TRBD2
CASRGQEYQPQHF | TGTGCCAGTAGGGGGCAGGAGTATCAGCCCCAGCATTTT | TRBJ1-5 | TRBV19 | . | .
CASNLVGNQPQHF | TGTGCCAGCAACCTGGTAGGGAATCAGCCCCAGCATTTT | TRBJ1-5 | TRBV7-2 | . | .
CASSYSRGAPNTEAFF | TGTGCCAGCAGTTACTCTAGGGGCGCCCCGAACACTGAAGCTTTCTTT | TRBJ1-1 | TRBV6-5 | once | .
CASTVTGGYGYTF | TGTGCCAGCACCGTTACAGGGGGGTATGGCTACACCTTC | TRBJ1-2 | TRBV6-6 | . | TRBD1
CAISESANEKLFF | TGTGCCATCAGTGAGTCTGCTAATGAAAAACTGTTTTTT | TRBJ1-4 | TRBV10-3 | . | .
CATSRRDQRDTQYF | TGTGCCACCAGCAGAAGGGACCAGCGAGATACGCAGTATTTT | TRBJ2-3 | TRBV15 | . | .
CATKDYMNTEAFF | TGTGCCACCAAAGATTACATGAACACTGAAGCTTTCTTT | TRBJ1-1 | TRBV10-3 | . | .
CASSFMGTNQPQHF | TGTGCCAGCAGCTTCATGGGAACCAATCAGCCCCAGCATTTT | TRBJ1-5 | TRBV5-6 | . | .
CASSLLTGGHEQYF | TGTGCCAGCAGCTTACTCACAGGGGGCCACGAGCAGTACTTC | TRBJ2-7 | TRBV11-1 | . | TRBD1